The present TCR beta chain was sequenced within a study of cytotoxic CD8 clonotypes in ibrutinib-treated CLL. Study-wide context: Patients attained about 25 partial and 2 complete responses; at median approximately 64 months, about 15 remained remitted while around twelve progressed.

Unmatched junction bases numbered 18, after V lost 3 bases and J lost 4 bases. The CDR3 runs to 18 residues. The V gene's germline CDR1 is SGHDT and CDR2 YYEEEE. TCRdb's copy holds only in-frame clones and misses some; the assay was immunoSEQ multiplex PCR. The sample contains 150,000 to 200,000 clones, over 75% of which appear only once. The chain links TRBV5-6 to TRBJ1-2, with 7 nucleotides matching TRBD1. Sequenced material: PBMCs, taken at disease progression, from a patient treated with ibrutinib. The receptor comes from a human donor with chronic lymphocytic leukemia. The CDR3 nucleotides are TGTGCCAGCAGCTGGTTGGGACAGTCACCCCAAGGGAGCTATGGCTACACCTTC. Protein product: CASSWLGQSPQGSYGYTF.